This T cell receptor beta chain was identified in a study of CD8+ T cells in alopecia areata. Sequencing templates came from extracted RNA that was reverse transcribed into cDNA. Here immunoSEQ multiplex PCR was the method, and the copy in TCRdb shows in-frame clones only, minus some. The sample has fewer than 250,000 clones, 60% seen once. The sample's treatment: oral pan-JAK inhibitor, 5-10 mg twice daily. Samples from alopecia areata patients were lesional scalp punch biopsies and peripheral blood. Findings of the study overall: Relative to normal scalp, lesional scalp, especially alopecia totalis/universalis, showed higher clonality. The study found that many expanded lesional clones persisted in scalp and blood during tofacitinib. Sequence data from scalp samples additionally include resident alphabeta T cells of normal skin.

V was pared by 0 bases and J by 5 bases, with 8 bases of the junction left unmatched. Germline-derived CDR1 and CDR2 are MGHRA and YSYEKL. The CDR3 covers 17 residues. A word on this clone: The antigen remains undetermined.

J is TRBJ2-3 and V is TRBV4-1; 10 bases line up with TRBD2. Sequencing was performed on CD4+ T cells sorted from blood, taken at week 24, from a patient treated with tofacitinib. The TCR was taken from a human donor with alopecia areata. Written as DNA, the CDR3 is TGCGCCAGCAGCCAAGATGTAGCGGGGGGAATCAAAGATACGCAGTATTTT. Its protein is CASSQDVAGGIKDTQYF.